This T cell receptor beta chain was sequenced during a study of blood T cell repertoires in COVID-19. Overall study context: Researchers got acute and convalescent COVID-19 samples from the United States, Italy and Spain.

This CDR3 comprises 15 residues. The J segment lost 3 bases and the V segment lost 6 bases, leaving 10 bases of the junction unmatched. Looked up from germline, CDR1 is SQVTM and CDR2 is ANQGSEA. Clones were read by immunoSEQ multiplex PCR, and TCRdb kept only the in-frame ones, dropping some. This table has roughly 200,000 clones, about 70% appearing once. The genes are TRBV29-1 and TRBJ2-3, with 9 bases matching TRBD2. Sequenced material: peripheral blood. The receptor was derived from a woman aged 50 to 60 with active or convalescent COVID-19. The CDR3 is CSVPSAGGMTDTQYF. The CDR3 coding sequence is TGCAGCGTCCCGTCCGCGGGGGGGATGACAGATACGCAGTATTTT.